The 5 T cell receptor beta chains presented below share a single source sample, sequenced in a study of vaccination and CD4 T cells after COVID-19. TCRdb ran MiXCR on the PCR reads and lists one entry per CDR3 protein. This repertoire shows roughly 19,000 distinct CDR3 sequences, 60% found once; its top ten account for more than 0.95%. The material was CD4+ T cells from blood, obtained after SARS-CoV-2 vaccination. These TCRs come from a human donor who had recovered from COVID-19.

V and J are TRBV18 and TRBJ2-5; no reliable D call. CDR1 is KGHSH, CDR2 LQKENI, per germline. CDR3 length: 15 residues. The germline V and J ends were trimmed by 2 bases and 5 bases, with 15 bases remaining between them. CDR3 nucleotide sequence: TGTGCCAGCTCACCAATCTCTACGGCGCGGGAGACCCAGTACTTC. Protein sequence: CASSPISTARETQYF.

This clonotype was seen once. The rearrangement links TRBV28 to TRBJ1-6, with 7 bases matching TRBD1. CDR1 and CDR2 from the germline V gene are MDHEN and SYDVKM. Trimming removed 4 bases from V and 10 bases from J; junction bases left unmatched: 7. The CDR3 has 14 amino acids. The DNA for the CDR3 is TGTGCCAGCAGTTCCGGGACAGTCCCCTCACCCCTCCACTTT. Encoded protein: CASSSGTVPSPLHF.

V and J are TRBV7-2 and TRBJ1-1; maybe TRBD1 (6 bases). This CDR3 is 14 amino acids long. The germline V gene has CDR1 SGHTA and CDR2 FQGNSA. V was pared by 3 bases and J by 4 bases, with 12 bases between. The CDR3 region has the DNA TGTGCCAGCAGCTTCGACCAGGGGTTCACTGAAGCTTTCTTT. This encodes CASSFDQGFTEAFF.

The chain is built from TRBV20-1 and TRBJ1-6; D is ambiguous. CDR1 and CDR2 from the germline V gene are DFQATT and SNEGSKA (reference sequence). Trimming pared 3 bases from V and 8 bases from J, leaving 11 bases between. CDR3 length: 13 residues. CDR3 sequence: CSARVGRDSPLHF. CDR3 nucleotide sequence: TGCAGTGCTAGGGTGGGCAGAGATTCACCCCTCCACTTT.

CDR3 in DNA: TGTGCCAGCAGCTTCCGGGACGCTAGCACAGATACGCAGTATTTT. It translates to CASSFRDASTDTQYF. This chain joins TRBV5-4 and TRBJ2-3; D is tentatively TRBD1 or TRBD2 (5 bases each). CDR1 SGHNT and CDR2 YYREEE come from the germline V gene (reference sequence). V was clipped by 2 bases and J by 0 bases, with 10 bases between them. The CDR3 has 15 residues.